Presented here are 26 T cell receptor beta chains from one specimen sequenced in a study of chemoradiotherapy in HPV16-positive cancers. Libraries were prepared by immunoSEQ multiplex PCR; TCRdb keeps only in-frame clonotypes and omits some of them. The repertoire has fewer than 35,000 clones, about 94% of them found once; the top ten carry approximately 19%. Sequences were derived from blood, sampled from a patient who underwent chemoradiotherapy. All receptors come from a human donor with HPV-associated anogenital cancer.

In nucleotides, the CDR3 is TGTGCCAGCAGTGAGTTACCTAGGACAGGGGAATTGGACTATGGCTACACCTTC. Amino acids: CASSELPRTGELDYGYTF. V gene TRBV6-1 combines with J gene TRBJ1-2; 9 bases agree with TRBD1. Unmatched junction bases numbered 14, after V lost 3 bases and J lost 3 bases. Germline V CDR1 and CDR2: MNHNS, SASEGT. The CDR3 covers 18 residues.

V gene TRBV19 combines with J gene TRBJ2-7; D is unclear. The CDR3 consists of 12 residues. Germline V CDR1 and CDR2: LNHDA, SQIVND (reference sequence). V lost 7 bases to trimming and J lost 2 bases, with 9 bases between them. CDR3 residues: CASTSSPYEQYF. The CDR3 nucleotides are TGTGCCAGTACATCGTCACCCTACGAGCAGTACTTC.

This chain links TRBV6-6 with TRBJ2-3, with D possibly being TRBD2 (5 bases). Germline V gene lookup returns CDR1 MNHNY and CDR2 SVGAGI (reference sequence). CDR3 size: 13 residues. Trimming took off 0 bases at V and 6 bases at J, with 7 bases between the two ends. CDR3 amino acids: CASSYSGVDTQYF. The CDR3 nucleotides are TGTGCCAGCAGTTACTCCGGGGTGGATACGCAGTATTTT.

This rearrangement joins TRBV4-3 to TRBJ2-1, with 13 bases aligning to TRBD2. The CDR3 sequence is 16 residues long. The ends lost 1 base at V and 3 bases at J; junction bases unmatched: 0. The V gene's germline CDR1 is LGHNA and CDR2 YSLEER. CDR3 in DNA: TGCGCCAGCAGCCAAGGGACTAGCGGGGGCTACAATGAGCAGTTCTTC. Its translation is CASSQGTSGGYNEQFF.

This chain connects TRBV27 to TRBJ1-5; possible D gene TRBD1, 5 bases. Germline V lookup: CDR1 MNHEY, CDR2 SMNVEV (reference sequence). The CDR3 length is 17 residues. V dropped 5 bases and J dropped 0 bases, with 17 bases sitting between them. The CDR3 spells CASSPYSTVNSNQPQHF. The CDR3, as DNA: TGTGCCAGCAGTCCCTACTCGACAGTGAATAGCAATCAGCCCCAGCATTTT.

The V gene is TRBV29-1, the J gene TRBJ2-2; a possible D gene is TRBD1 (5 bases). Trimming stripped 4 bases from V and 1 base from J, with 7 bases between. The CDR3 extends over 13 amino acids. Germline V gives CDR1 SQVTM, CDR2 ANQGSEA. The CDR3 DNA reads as TGCAGCGTTGCAACAGGGAACACCGGGGAGCTGTTTTTT. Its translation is CSVATGNTGELFF.

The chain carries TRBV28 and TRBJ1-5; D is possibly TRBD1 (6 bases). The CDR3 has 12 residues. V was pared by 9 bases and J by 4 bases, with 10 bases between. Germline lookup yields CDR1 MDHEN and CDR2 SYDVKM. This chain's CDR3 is CASRQVNQPQHF. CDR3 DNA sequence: TGTGCCAGTAGACAGGTTAATCAGCCCCAGCATTTT.

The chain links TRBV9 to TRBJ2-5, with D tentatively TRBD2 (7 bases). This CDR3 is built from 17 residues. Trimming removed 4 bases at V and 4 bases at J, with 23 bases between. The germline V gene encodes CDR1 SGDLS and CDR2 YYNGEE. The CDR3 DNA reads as TGTGCCAGCAGCACGCGTCCGGAAGGGGGGGTAGGAGAGACCCAGTACTTC. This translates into CASSTRPEGGVGETQYF.

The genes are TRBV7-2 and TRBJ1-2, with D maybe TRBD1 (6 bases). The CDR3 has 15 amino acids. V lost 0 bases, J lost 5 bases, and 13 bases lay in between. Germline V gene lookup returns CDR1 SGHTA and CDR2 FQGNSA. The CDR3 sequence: CASSLAGGSRYGYTF. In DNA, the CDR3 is TGTGCCAGCAGCTTAGCTGGGGGCAGCAGATATGGCTACACCTTC. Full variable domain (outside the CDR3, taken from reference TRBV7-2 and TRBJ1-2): GAGVSQSPSNKVTEKGKDVELRCDPISGHTALYWYRQSLGQGLEFLIYFQGNSAPDKSGLPSDRFSAERTGGSVSTLTIQRTQQEDSAVYLCASSLAGGSRYGYTFGSGTRLTVV.

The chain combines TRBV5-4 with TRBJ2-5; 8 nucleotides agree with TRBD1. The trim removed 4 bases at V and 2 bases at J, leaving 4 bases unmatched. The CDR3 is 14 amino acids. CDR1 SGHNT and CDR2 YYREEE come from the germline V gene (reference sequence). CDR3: CASSPGTGQETQYF. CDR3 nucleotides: TGTGCCAGCAGCCCCGGGACAGGTCAAGAGACCCAGTACTTC.

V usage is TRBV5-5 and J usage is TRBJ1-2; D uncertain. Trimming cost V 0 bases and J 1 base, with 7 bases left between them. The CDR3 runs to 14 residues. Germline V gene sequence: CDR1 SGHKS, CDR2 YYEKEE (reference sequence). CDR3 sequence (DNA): TGTGCCAGCAGCTTGGGGCAATATAACTATGGCTACACCTTC. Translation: CASSLGQYNYGYTF. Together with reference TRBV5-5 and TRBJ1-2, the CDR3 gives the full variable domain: DAGVTQSPTHLIKTRGQQVTLRCSPISGHKSVSWYQQVLGQGPQFIFQYYEKEERGRGNFPDRFSARQFPNYSSELNVNALLLGDSALYLCASSLGQYNYGYTFGSGTRLTVV.

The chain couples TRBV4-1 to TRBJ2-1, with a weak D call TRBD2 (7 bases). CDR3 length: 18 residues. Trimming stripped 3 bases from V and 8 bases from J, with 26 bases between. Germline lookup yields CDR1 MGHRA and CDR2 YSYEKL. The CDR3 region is CASSHSSSGGGGTYEQFF. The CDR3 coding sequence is TGCGCCAGCAGCCACTCTTCCTCGGGGGGAGGGGGGACCTATGAGCAGTTCTTC.

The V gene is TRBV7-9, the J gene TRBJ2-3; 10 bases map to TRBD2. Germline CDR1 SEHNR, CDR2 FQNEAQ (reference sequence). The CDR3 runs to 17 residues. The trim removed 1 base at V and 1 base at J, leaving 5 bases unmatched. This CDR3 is CASSLGASGGRTDTQYF. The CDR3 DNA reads TGTGCCAGCAGCTTAGGGGCTAGCGGGGGCCGCACAGATACGCAGTATTTT.

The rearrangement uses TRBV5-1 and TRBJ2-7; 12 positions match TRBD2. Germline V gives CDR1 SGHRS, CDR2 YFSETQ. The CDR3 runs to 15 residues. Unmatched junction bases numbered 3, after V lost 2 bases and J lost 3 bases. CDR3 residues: CASSLTSGGNYEQYF. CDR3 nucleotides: TGCGCCAGCAGCTTAACTAGCGGGGGGAACTACGAGCAGTACTTC.

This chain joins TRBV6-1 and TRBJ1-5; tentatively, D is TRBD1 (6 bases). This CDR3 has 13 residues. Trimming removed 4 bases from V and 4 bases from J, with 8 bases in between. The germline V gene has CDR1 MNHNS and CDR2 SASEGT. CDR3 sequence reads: CASSAQGNQPQHF. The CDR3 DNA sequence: TGTGCCAGCAGTGCCCAGGGGAATCAGCCCCAGCATTTT.

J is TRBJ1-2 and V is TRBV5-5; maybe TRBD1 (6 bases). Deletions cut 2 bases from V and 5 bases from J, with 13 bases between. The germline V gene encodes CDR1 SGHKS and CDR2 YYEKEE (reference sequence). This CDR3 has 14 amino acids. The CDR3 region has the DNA TGTGCCAGCAGCTTCGGGGGCCCTCCTTATGGCTACACCTTC. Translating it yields CASSFGGPPYGYTF.

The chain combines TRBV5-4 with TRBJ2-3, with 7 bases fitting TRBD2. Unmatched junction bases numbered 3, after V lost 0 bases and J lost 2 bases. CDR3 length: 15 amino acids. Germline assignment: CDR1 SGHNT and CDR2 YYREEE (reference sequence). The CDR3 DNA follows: TGTGCCAGCAGCTTGGATCGGGGGGTCACAGATACGCAGTATTTT. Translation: CASSLDRGVTDTQYF.

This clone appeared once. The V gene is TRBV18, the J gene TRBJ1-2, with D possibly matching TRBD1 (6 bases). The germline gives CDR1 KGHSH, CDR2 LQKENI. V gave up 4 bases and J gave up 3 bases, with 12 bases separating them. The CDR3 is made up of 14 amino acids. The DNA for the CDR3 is TGTGCCAGCTCACTTCAACAGGGAGACTATGGCTACACCTTC. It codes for CASSLQQGDYGYTF.

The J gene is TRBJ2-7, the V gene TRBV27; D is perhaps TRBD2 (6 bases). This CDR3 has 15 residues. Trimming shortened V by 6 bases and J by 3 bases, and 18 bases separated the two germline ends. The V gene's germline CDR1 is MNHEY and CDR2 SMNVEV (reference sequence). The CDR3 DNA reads TGTGCCAGCAGACCCGGGGCTAGCGCATACTACGAGCAGTACTTC. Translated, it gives CASRPGASAYYEQYF.

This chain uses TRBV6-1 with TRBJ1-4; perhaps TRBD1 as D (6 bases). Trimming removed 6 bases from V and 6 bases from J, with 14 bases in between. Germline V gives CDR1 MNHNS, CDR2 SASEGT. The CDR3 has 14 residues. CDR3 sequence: CASRTGILDEKLFF. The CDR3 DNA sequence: TGTGCCAGCAGAACAGGGATCCTAGATGAAAAACTGTTTTTT.

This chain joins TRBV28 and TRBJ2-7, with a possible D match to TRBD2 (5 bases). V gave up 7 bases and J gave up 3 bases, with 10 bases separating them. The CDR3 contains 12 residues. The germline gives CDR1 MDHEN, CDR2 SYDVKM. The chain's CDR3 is CASTPSSYEQYF. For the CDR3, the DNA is TGTGCCAGCACCCCTAGCAGCTACGAGCAGTACTTC.

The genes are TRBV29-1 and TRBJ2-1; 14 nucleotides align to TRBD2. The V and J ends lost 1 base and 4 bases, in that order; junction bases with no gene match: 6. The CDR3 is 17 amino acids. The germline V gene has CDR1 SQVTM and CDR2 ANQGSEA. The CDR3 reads CSVEGLAGGPGYNEQFF. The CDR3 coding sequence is TGCAGCGTTGAAGGACTAGCGGGAGGGCCAGGGTACAATGAGCAGTTCTTC.

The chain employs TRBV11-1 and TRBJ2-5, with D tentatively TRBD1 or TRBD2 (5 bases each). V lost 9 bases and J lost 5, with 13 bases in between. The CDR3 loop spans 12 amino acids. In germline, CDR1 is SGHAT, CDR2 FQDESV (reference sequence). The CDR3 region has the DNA TGTGCCAGTACGGGACGAGGGGAGACCCAGTACTTC. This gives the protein CASTGRGETQYF.

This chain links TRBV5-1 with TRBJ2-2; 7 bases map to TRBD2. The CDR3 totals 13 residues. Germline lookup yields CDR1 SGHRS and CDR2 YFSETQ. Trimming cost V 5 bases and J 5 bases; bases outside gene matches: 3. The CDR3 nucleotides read TGCGCCAGCAGAATCGGGGGGACCGGGGAGCTGTTTTTT. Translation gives CASRIGGTGELFF. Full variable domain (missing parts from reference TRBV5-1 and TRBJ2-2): KAGVTQTPRYLIKTRGQQVTLSCSPISGHRSVSWYQQTPGQGLQFLFEYFSETQRNKGNFPGRFSGRQFSNSRSEMNVSTLELGDSALYLCASRIGGTGELFFGEGSRLTVL.

CDR3 protein: CASSPEGTQDEQYF. The CDR3 DNA reads TGTGCCAGCAGCCCAGAGGGGACCCAAGACGAGCAGTACTTC. V gene TRBV7-9 combines with J gene TRBJ2-7; D tentatively fits TRBD1 or TRBD2 (5 bases each). The germline V and J ends were trimmed by 5 bases and 5 bases, with 16 bases remaining between them. The CDR3 has 14 amino acids. The germline V gene has CDR1 SEHNR and CDR2 FQNEAQ (reference sequence).

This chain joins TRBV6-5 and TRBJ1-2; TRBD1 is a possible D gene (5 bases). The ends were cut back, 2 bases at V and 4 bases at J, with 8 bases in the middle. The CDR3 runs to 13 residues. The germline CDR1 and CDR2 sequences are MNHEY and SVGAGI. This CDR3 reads CASSYRGGYGYTF. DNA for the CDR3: TGTGCCAGCAGTTACAGGGGTGGCTATGGCTACACCTTC.